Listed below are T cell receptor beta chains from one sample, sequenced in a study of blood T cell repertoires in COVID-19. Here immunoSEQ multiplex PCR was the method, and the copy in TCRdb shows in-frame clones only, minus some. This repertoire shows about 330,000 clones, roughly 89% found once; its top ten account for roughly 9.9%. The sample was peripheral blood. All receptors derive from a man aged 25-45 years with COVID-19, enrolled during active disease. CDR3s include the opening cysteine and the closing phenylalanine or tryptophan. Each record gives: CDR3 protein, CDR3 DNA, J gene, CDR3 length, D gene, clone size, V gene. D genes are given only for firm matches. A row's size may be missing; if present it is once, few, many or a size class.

CASSYVKTGRGYTF,TGTGCCAGCAGTTACGTTAAAACAGGGCGAGGCTACACCTTC,TRBJ1-2,14,.,.,TRBV6-5
CASSQDPGTF,TGTGCCAGCAGCCAAGATCCCGGTACCTTC,TRBJ1-2,10,.,.,TRBV3-1/TRBV3-2
CASSLSGRMKGYEQYF,TGTGCCAGCAGTTTGTCAGGGCGAATGAAGGGCTACGAGCAGTACTTC,TRBJ2-7,16,.,.,TRBV6-2/TRBV6-3
CASRDRWNQPQHF,TGTGCCAGCAGGGACAGGTGGAATCAGCCCCAGCATTTT,TRBJ1-5,13,TRBD1,few,TRBV2
CASSLETSGSKKELFF,TGTGCCAGCAGCTTGGAGACTAGCGGGAGCAAGAAGGAGCTGTTTTTT,TRBJ2-2,16,TRBD2,.,TRBV5-5
CASSFGLYEQYF,TGTGCCAGCAGCTTCGGACTCTACGAGCAGTACTTC,TRBJ2-7,12,.,.,TRBV5-4
CASSSARGLSNYGYTF,TGTGCCAGCAGCTCGGCCAGGGGGCTGTCTAACTATGGCTACACCTTC,TRBJ1-2,16,TRBD1,.,TRBV7-9
CASSQDWDSEADNSPLHF,TGCGCCAGCAGCCAAGATTGGGACAGTGAAGCCGATAATTCACCCCTCCACTTT,TRBJ1-6,18,TRBD1,.,TRBV4-3
CASSPRDSPYSYEQYF,TGTGCCAGTAGTCCGCGGGACAGCCCCTACTCCTACGAGCAGTACTTC,TRBJ2-7,16,.,.,TRBV19
CASSYAGGEETQYF,TGTGCCAGCAGTTACGCGGGGGGGGAAGAGACCCAGTACTTC,TRBJ2-5,14,TRBD2,once,TRBV6-5
CASGDRDRYTF,TGTGCCAGCGGGGACAGGGACCGCTACACCTTC,TRBJ1-2,11,TRBD1,.,TRBV2
CASSLLSEENIQYF,TGTGCCAGCAGCTTACTCTCGGAGGAAAACATTCAGTACTTC,TRBJ2-4,14,.,.,TRBV5-6
CASSSRTGPYEQYF,TGTGCCAGCAGCTCCCGGACAGGTCCCTACGAGCAGTACTTC,TRBJ2-7,14,TRBD1,.,TRBV11-2
CASSQVVAGEETQYF,TGCGCCAGCAGCCAAGTGGTAGCGGGGGAAGAGACCCAGTACTTC,TRBJ2-5,15,TRBD2,.,TRBV4-3
CASSLGTGTHNEQFF,TGTGCCAGCAGCTTAGGGACTGGCACTCACAATGAGCAGTTCTTC,TRBJ2-1,15,.,.,TRBV11-2
CASSMDRDSSGYTF,TGTGCCAGTAGTATGGACAGGGACTCCTCGGGCTACACCTTC,TRBJ1-2,14,TRBD1,.,TRBV19
CASSYSGQQGYTF,TGTGCCAGCAGTTACTCCGGCCAACAGGGCTACACCTTC,TRBJ1-2,13,.,.,TRBV6-6
CASSLPRASSSYEQYF,TGTGCCAGCAGCCTCCCGCGTGCCTCCTCATCCTACGAGCAGTACTTC,TRBJ2-7,16,.,.,TRBV4-2